What follows describes a single TCR beta chain. What it recognizes is unknown. The entry originates in a study of T-cell memory formation after mild COVID-19. About the study: TCR clusters were mostly donor specific. Whole-study findings and limits: Still unconfirmed is whether the second-wave clones peaking on day 37 recognized SARS-CoV-2. Contracting clones from day 15 to 85 showed balanced CD4/CD8; later expanders favored CD4+.

From 5'RACE with constant-segment primers came TCR alpha and TCR beta cDNA libraries that carried sample barcodes and UMIs. Using its own MiXCR run on the 5' RACE reads, TCRdb lists one record per CDR3 protein. Seen here are 150,000 or so distinct CDR3 sequences, around a third observed once, and the top ten hold around 11%. The sequence derives from an adult woman who had mild COVID-19 (a few samples of this study predate the infection). Cell type and time point are not known. Input material: PBMCs or a T cell subset sorted from them (not recorded which).

CDR3 bases: TGTGCCAGCAGCTGGGGACTAGCGGGGAGGGAGACCCAGTACTTC. Translating it yields CASSWGLAGRETQYF. The chain links TRBV7-6 to TRBJ2-5; 13 nucleotides line up with TRBD2. The CDR3 consists of 15 residues. The J segment lost 5 bases and the V segment lost 4 bases, leaving 4 bases of the junction unmatched. CDR1 is SGHVS and CDR2 is FNYEAQ in the germline V gene.